Listed here are 17 T cell receptor beta chains from one sample, sequenced in a study of tumor-infiltrating lymphocytes in primary liver carcinoma. Starting material of approximately 500 ng total RNA yielded TCR beta cDNA via a constant-region primer. Generation of the TCR beta libraries relied on three nested multiplex PCR rounds using slightly modified ARM-PCR. Each of the first two PCR rounds ran approximately 11 cycles with TRBV1-TRBV30 forward and C-beta reverse primers. TCRdb re-derived calls from the multiplex PCR reads in MiXCR, one entry per CDR3 protein. The sample lists approximately 190,000 distinct CDR3 sequences, 70% to 90% seen once, with 15% to 20% in the top ten. Between roughly 20 and 32 mg of unsorted bulk tissue served as the source from which RNA and DNA were co-extracted. Source material: tumor tissue from primary liver carcinoma. The receptors stem from a man in his forties with primary liver carcinoma and hepatitis B virus infection.

Worth noting for this clonotype: A read error may explain this, as a much larger clone is one base away. The V and J genes are TRBV7-9 and TRBJ2-7, with D possibly TRBD1 on 6 matching bases. The V end lost 5 bases, the J end lost 5 bases, and 13 bases lay between the germline ends. Germline V gene lookup returns CDR1 SEHNR and CDR2 FQNEAQ (reference sequence). The CDR3 extends over 13 amino acids. The CDR3 DNA sequence: TGTGCCAGCAGCGTCCAGGGGACGCACGAGCAGTACTTC. Translated: CASSVQGTHEQYF.

This clonotype has a handful of counts. At one end the junction does not follow the germline gene, possibly because of a read error. J is TRBJ2-7 and V is TRBV4-2; weak D call: TRBD1 (5 bases). The CDR3 is made up of 14 amino acids. Germline CDR1 is LGHNA and CDR2 is YNFKEQ. The DNA of the CDR3 is TGTACCAGCAGCCAAGGTGATAGGGGCCACGAACAGTACTTC. Protein product: CTSSQGDRGHEQYF.

This clonotype came up once. The missing conserved phenylalanine or tryptophan at the end of this CDR3 makes a read error likely. The DNA is omitted, as the CDR3 cannot be located on it reliably, and the CDR3 follows TCRdb's listing. The chain is built from TRBV12-3 or TRBV12-4 and TRBJ2-3; TRBD2 is the table's D call, not checked against the DNA. Ends included, the CDR3 has 15 residues. This CDR3 is CASSSDWTVGDTRYY.

This clonotype was observed at least ten times. V is TRBV28 and J is TRBJ2-7; TRBD2 might be the D (5 bases). V was pared by 2 bases and J by 2 bases, with 10 bases between. Germline V CDR1 and CDR2: MDHEN, SYDVKM. The CDR3 contains 14 residues. CDR3 DNA sequence: TGTGCCAGCAGTTTAGCGAGCGGCCCCTACGAGCAGTACTTC. This translates into CASSLASGPYEQYF.

Turning to this clonotype: At one boundary the junction diverges from the germline segment, which might be a read error. The rearrangement links TRBV10-2 to TRBJ2-4, with 9 bases lining up with TRBD2. CDR1 is WSHSY and CDR2 is SAAADI in the germline V gene. This CDR3 is 17 amino acids long. In DNA, the CDR3 is TGCGCCAGCAGTGAGAGGACTAGCGCGATAGCCAAAAATATTCAGTACTTC. Its translation: CASSERTSAIAKNIQYF.

This clonotype showed up just a few times. The chain joins TRBV9 to TRBJ1-1; D is ambiguous. Germline V gene data show CDR1 as SGDLS and CDR2 as YYNGEE. CDR3 length: 12 residues. V lost 7 bases to trimming and J lost 1 base, with 8 bases between them. CDR3 sequence: CASSPGNTEAFF. The CDR3 DNA sequence: TGTGCCAGCTCCCCGGGGAACACTGAAGCTTTCTTT.

Remarks on this clonotype: It may be a read error: a sequence one base away is much more abundant. The chain links TRBV28 to TRBJ2-3; 8 bases match TRBD2. The germline CDR1 and CDR2 sequences are MDHEN and SYDVKM. The CDR3 length is 16 residues. The CDR3 reads CVSSKGVSLAEDTQYF. The CDR3 DNA follows: TGTGTCAGCAGTAAGGGGGTATCACTAGCGGAAGATACGCAGTATTTT.

To note about this clonotype: At one of its ends the junction is not consistent with the germline gene, which may arise from a read error. The V call is TRBV6-5, the J call TRBJ2-3; TRBD1 matches 11 bases. The CDR3 sequence is 14 residues long. Germline CDR1 is MNHEY and CDR2 is SVGAGI. CDR3 bases: TGTGCTAGCAAAAGGACAGGGGGCACTGAAACGCAGTATTTT. Amino acids: CASKRTGGTETQYF.

Concerning this clonotype itself: One junction end disagrees with the germline gene, perhaps due to a read error. This sequence joins TRBV5-1 and TRBJ2-1, with 7 bases lining up with TRBD2. Germline CDR1 and CDR2: SGHRS and YFSETQ. This CDR3 is 14 amino acids long. The CDR3 sequence is CASSSEGGSHEQFF. For the CDR3, the DNA is TGCGCCAGCAGCTCAGAGGGCGGGAGCCATGAGCAGTTCTTT.

J is TRBJ1-2 and V is TRBV5-4; D is perhaps TRBD1 (5 bases). V gave up 3 bases and J gave up 8 bases, with 17 bases separating them. Germline V gene data show CDR1 as SGHNT and CDR2 as YYREEE (reference sequence). CDR3 length: 14 amino acids. CDR3: CASSSDISSTGYTF. CDR3 coding DNA: TGTGCCAGCAGCTCGGACATTTCCTCTACCGGCTACACCTTC.

With regard to this clonotype: This CDR3 is missing its conserved last phenylalanine or tryptophan, likely due to a read error. Because the CDR3's place on the DNA is in doubt, the DNA is left out and the CDR3 is given as listed by TCRdb. The chain employs TRBV6-6 and TRBJ1-1; the D call TRBD1 from the table was never checked on the DNA. From germline, CDR1 is MNHNY and CDR2 SVGAGI (reference sequence). From its first to its last residue, the CDR3 has 13 amino acids. Here the CDR3 reads CASCTGGTTEALS.

Turning to this clonotype: At one end the junction does not follow the germline gene, possibly because of a read error. The chain is built from TRBV29-1 and TRBJ2-1; 9 bases match TRBD2. Germline loops: CDR1 SQVTM, CDR2 ANQGSEA. CDR3 length: 15 amino acids. CDR3 residues: CSIDSGREGYNEQFF. In DNA, the CDR3 is TGCAGCATTGATTCTGGGCGGGAGGGCTACAATGAGCAGTTCTTC.

Details on this clonotype: A clone one base away is much larger, so this may be a read error. V and J are TRBV28 and TRBJ1-1; unclear D gene. The CDR3 loop spans 12 amino acids. Per germline, CDR1 MDHEN and CDR2 SYDVKM. Written as DNA, the CDR3 is TGTGCCAGCAGGACTGAGAACACTGAAACTTTCTTT. The encoded protein is CASRTENTETFF.

As regards this clonotype: The conserved closing phenylalanine or tryptophan is absent in this CDR3, likely reflecting a read error. The V and J genes are TRBV12-5 and TRBJ2-1; D is uncertain. V dropped 5 bases and J dropped 9 bases, with 14 bases sitting between them. The CDR3 totals 13 residues. Germline V gene sequence: CDR1 LGHNT, CDR2 FRNRAP. The CDR3 DNA is TGTGCTAGTGGTCCCCGTTACTCCAGTGAGCAGTTCTCC. The encoded protein is CASGPRYSSEQFS.

With regard to this clonotype: A junction boundary mismatches the germline segment, possibly from a read error. The V gene is TRBV4-3, the J gene TRBJ2-3; the D call may be TRBD1 or TRBD2 (6 bases each). The CDR3 covers 13 residues. The germline gives CDR1 LGHNA, CDR2 YSLEER. CDR3: CASSQEEGGTQNF. The CDR3, as DNA: TGTGCTAGCAGCCAAGAGGAGGGGGGTACGCAGAATTTT.

About this clonotype itself: The junction departs from germline at one end; a sequencing error may be responsible. The J gene is TRBJ1-4, the V gene TRBV4-2, with no clear D. This CDR3 has 17 residues. CDR1 LGHNA and CDR2 YNFKEQ come from the germline V gene. The CDR3 nucleotides read TGCGGCAGCAGCCAAGAGGGCCCCAAACGAACTAATGAAAAACTGCTTTTT. Its translation: CGSSQEGPKRTNEKLLF.

Remarks on this clonotype: The junction does not match germline at one end; this may be a read error. The rearrangement uses TRBV11-1 and TRBJ1-6; D gene uncertain. Germline V gives CDR1 SGHAT, CDR2 FQDESV (reference sequence). The CDR3 extends over 13 amino acids. The CDR3 region is CAGSRTLISPLHF. The CDR3 nucleotides read TGTGCCGGCAGCCGGACGCTGATTTCACCCCTCCACTTT.